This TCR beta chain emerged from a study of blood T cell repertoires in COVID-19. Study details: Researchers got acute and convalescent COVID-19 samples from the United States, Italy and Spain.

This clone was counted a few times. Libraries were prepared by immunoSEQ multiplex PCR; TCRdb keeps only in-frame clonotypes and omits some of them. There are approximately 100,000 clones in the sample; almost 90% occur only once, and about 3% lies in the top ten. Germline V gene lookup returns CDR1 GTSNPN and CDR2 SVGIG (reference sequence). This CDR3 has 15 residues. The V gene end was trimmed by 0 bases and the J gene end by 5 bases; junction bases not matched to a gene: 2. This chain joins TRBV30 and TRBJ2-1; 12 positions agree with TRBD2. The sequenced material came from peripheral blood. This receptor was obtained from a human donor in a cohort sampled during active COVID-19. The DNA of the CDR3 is TGTGCCTGGAGTGTACGACTAGCGGGGGACAATGAGCAGTTCTTC. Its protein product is CAWSVRLAGDNEQFF.